Shown below are 26 T cell receptor beta chains from a single sample sequenced in a study of blood T cells in healthy people across ages. Alongside a J-beta primer mix, a sample-barcoded 5' primer served in a second PCR lasting about 6 to 11 cycles. From the 5' RACE reads, TCRdb called clonotypes with MiXCR, one entry per CDR3 protein. The sample lists about 1,500,000 distinct CDR3 sequences; over 25% were seen once. What was sequenced was blood. Source of these receptors: a woman aged 25 to 39 in good health.

The chain uses TRBV5-1 and TRBJ2-5, with D perhaps TRBD2 (5 bases). This CDR3 has 13 amino acids. Germline CDR1 SGHRS, CDR2 YFSETQ. The V gene lost 3 bases and the J gene lost 2 bases, with 8 bases spanning the gap. The CDR3, as DNA: TGCGCCAGCAGCTACACTAGACAAGAGACCCAGTACTTC. Its protein is CASSYTRQETQYF.

The table lists this clonotype with a few counts. This rearrangement joins TRBV5-1 to TRBJ1-4; D gene uncertain. V was pared by 0 bases and J by 5 bases, with 11 bases between. CDR3 length equals 15 residues. Germline V CDR1 and CDR2: SGHRS, YFSETQ. In DNA form, the CDR3 reads TGCGCCAGCAGCTTGGAGTCAGCCTGGAATGAAAAACTGTTTTTT. Translated, it gives CASSLESAWNEKLFF.

The genes are TRBV20-1 and TRBJ2-5; TRBD1 might be the D (5 bases). Looked up from germline, CDR1 is DFQATT and CDR2 is SNEGSKA (reference sequence). V was pared by 5 bases and J by 1 base, with 8 bases between. The CDR3 loop spans 12 amino acids. The CDR3 is CSAGAVQETQYF. The CDR3 bases are TGCAGTGCTGGGGCCGTCCAAGAGACCCAGTACTTC.

This clonotype occurred a few times. The chain uses TRBV28 and TRBJ2-7, with 10 nucleotides matching TRBD2. V trimming: 4 bases; J trimming: 2 bases; junction bases outside the gene matches: 8. Germline V gene sequence: CDR1 MDHEN, CDR2 SYDVKM. The CDR3 loop spans 16 amino acids. CDR3 bases: TGTGCCAGCAGTTCCGACCTAGCGGGGGTGCCCTACGAGCAGTACTTC. It encodes CASSSDLAGVPYEQYF.

Only a few counts were recorded for this clonotype. The chain is built from TRBV2 and TRBJ1-1; D perhaps matches TRBD1 (6 bases). With 6 bases removed from V and 3 bases from J, the gap between germline ends came to 14 bases. CDR3 size: 14 residues. The germline V gene has CDR1 SNHLY and CDR2 FYNNEI. The CDR3: CASSRQVGDTEAFF. In DNA form, the CDR3 reads TGTGCCAGCAGCCGACAGGTTGGGGACACTGAAGCTTTCTTT.

The chain carries TRBV6-1 and TRBJ2-3, with D perhaps matching TRBD1 (6 bases). The germline V and J ends were trimmed by 8 bases and 4 bases, with 13 bases remaining between them. This CDR3 spans 13 amino acids. In germline, CDR1 is MNHNS, CDR2 SASEGT. The CDR3, as DNA: TGTGCCAGCGGAACAGGGATCGCAGATACGCAGTATTTT. Amino acid sequence: CASGTGIADTQYF.

J is TRBJ2-1 and V is TRBV11-2; D possibly corresponds to TRBD2 (5 bases). CDR1 SGHAT and CDR2 FQNNGV come from the germline V gene. The CDR3 is 17 residues long. With 4 bases removed from V and 4 bases from J, the gap between germline ends came to 20 bases. The CDR3 DNA follows: TGTGCCAGCAGCTCCCGGGGTGAACGGGGATATTACAATGAGCAGTTCTTC. Its translation: CASSSRGERGYYNEQFF.

This clonotype was seen many times. The V call is TRBV6-2 or TRBV6-3, the J call TRBJ2-1; D possibly corresponds to TRBD2 (5 bases). CDR3 length: 12 residues. Germline V CDR1 and CDR2: MNHEY, SVGEGT. With 4 bases removed from V and 5 bases from J, the gap between germline ends came to 6 bases. The CDR3 bases are TGTGCCAGCAGTTCGGGGAACAATGAGCAGTTCTTC. This encodes CASSSGNNEQFF.

This clonotype was observed a few times. V usage is TRBV2 and J usage is TRBJ2-3; D remains ambiguous. The V gene lost 3 bases and the J gene lost 10 bases, with 14 bases spanning the gap. The CDR3 consists of 13 residues. Per germline, CDR1 SNHLY and CDR2 FYNNEI. CDR3 nucleotides: TGTGCCAGCAGTGAGTTTGTCGCCGGCGCGCAGTATTTT. Translation gives CASSEFVAGAQYF.

In this sample, this clonotype turned up a few times. The gene calls are TRBV29-1 and TRBJ2-5, with D unclear. The CDR3 loop spans 10 amino acids. Trimming pared 8 bases from V and 4 bases from J, leaving 8 bases between. CDR1 SQVTM and CDR2 ANQGSEA come from the germline V gene. CDR3: CSITAETQYF. The CDR3 coding sequence is TGCAGCATTACGGCAGAGACCCAGTACTTC.

This sequence joins TRBV2 and TRBJ2-1, with D tentatively TRBD1 or TRBD2 (5 bases each). V dropped 6 bases and J dropped 0 bases, with 12 bases sitting between them. Germline assignment: CDR1 SNHLY and CDR2 FYNNEI. The CDR3 is 15 residues long. CDR3 residues: CASRGTQSSYNEQFF. The CDR3 bases are TGTGCCAGCAGAGGGACGCAGAGCTCCTACAATGAGCAGTTCTTC.

The genes are TRBV18 and TRBJ1-1, with TRBD1 identical over 7 bases. The V gene end was trimmed by 3 bases and the J gene end by 1 base; junction bases not matched to a gene: 5. This CDR3 contains 15 residues. The germline gives CDR1 KGHSH, CDR2 LQKENI. CDR3 protein: CASSPFGTENTEAFF. The CDR3 region has the DNA TGTGCCAGCTCACCGTTCGGGACAGAGAACACTGAAGCTTTCTTT.

This clonotype was detected many times. The V call is TRBV12-3 or TRBV12-4, the J call TRBJ2-7; TRBD1 might be the D (5 bases). Trimming shortened V by 4 bases and J by 6 bases, and 16 bases separated the two germline ends. The CDR3 contains 14 residues. The CDR3 region has the DNA TGTGCCAGCAGTTCCCAGGGAAGGTCGGGCGAGCAGTACTTC. This sequence encodes CASSSQGRSGEQYF.

This clonotype showed up just a few times. The rearrangement uses TRBV7-2 and TRBJ2-7, with 8 bases that match TRBD2. Looked up from germline, CDR1 is SGHTA and CDR2 is FQGNSA. The V gene end was trimmed by 0 bases and the J gene end by 1 base; junction bases not matched to a gene: 5. This CDR3 has 16 residues. The CDR3 DNA reads TGTGCCAGCAGCTTAGCGCCACTAGCGGAATCCTACGAGCAGTACTTC. This codes for CASSLAPLAESYEQYF.

The rearrangement uses TRBV4-3 and TRBJ2-5; TRBD1 aligns across 9 bases. The J call may be wrong; the DNA end is better matched by TRBJ2-7. Germline V lookup: CDR1 LGHNA, CDR2 YSLEER. The length of the CDR3 is 17 residues. This chain's CDR3 is CASSQGPSGQGNHEQYF. CDR3 nucleotide sequence: TGCGCCAGCAGCCAAGGTCCCTCGGGACAGGGTAACCACGAGCAGTACTTC.

This chain uses TRBV6-6 with TRBJ2-1; possibly TRBD2 for D (6 bases). Looked up from germline, CDR1 is MNHNY and CDR2 is SVGAGI (reference sequence). This CDR3 region has 14 residues. V was shortened by 3 bases and J by 10 bases, with 16 bases between the two germline ends. CDR3 coding DNA: TGTGCCAGCAGTTATTCTGCAGGGCGGGGCGAGCAGTTCTTC. Its translation is CASSYSAGRGEQFF.

V gene TRBV20-1 combines with J gene TRBJ2-7, with 9 bases lining up with TRBD1. Germline assignment: CDR1 DFQATT and CDR2 SNEGSKA (reference sequence). V dropped 4 bases and J dropped 9; count of bases not matched to a gene: 13. The CDR3 extends over 14 amino acids. The CDR3 spells CSAIEDRGPRVQYF. CDR3 coding DNA: TGCAGTGCTATAGAGGACAGGGGTCCCCGTGTGCAGTACTTC.

The J gene is TRBJ2-1, the V gene TRBV2, with 7 bases aligning to TRBD2. V shed 6 bases, J shed 5 bases, and the junction held 7 bases outside the gene matches. The CDR3 totals 14 residues. Germline V gives CDR1 SNHLY, CDR2 FYNNEI. CDR3: CASRHSGPNNEQFF. The CDR3 DNA reads as TGTGCCAGCAGGCATAGCGGGCCAAACAATGAGCAGTTCTTC.

This clonotype was recorded at least ten times. The CDR3 spells CASSFRPVVGNEQFF. The DNA for the CDR3 is TGTGCCAGCAGCTTTAGACCGGTTGTGGGGAATGAGCAGTTCTTC. The chain joins TRBV5-6 to TRBJ2-1; D uncertain. There are 15 residues in the CDR3. The germline V gene has CDR1 SGHDT and CDR2 YYEEEE. V was shortened by 2 bases and J by 7 bases, with 16 bases between the two germline ends.

The J gene is TRBJ2-5, the V gene TRBV11-2; 11 nucleotides line up with TRBD2. V shed 5 bases, J shed 4 bases, and the junction held 12 bases outside the gene matches. From germline, CDR1 is SGHAT and CDR2 FQNNGV. The CDR3 is made up of 17 amino acids. The DNA for the CDR3 is TGTGCCAGCAGCCCCCCGCAAGGGCTAGCGGGGGGAGAGACCCAGTACTTC. Residues: CASSPPQGLAGGETQYF.

This clonotype was counted between two and nine times. The V gene is TRBV7-2, the J gene TRBJ1-2; D uncertain. V was trimmed by 0 bases and J by 4 bases, leaving 9 bases between them. The germline V gene has CDR1 SGHTA and CDR2 FQGNSA. This CDR3 spans 14 amino acids. This chain's CDR3 is CASSLAKGGYGYTF. The CDR3 coding sequence is TGTGCCAGCAGCTTAGCGAAGGGAGGCTATGGCTACACCTTC. Full variable domain (outside the CDR3, taken from reference TRBV7-2 and TRBJ1-2): GAGVSQSPSNKVTEKGKDVELRCDPISGHTALYWYRQSLGQGLEFLIYFQGNSAPDKSGLPSDRFSAERTGGSVSTLTIQRTQQEDSAVYLCASSLAKGGYGYTFGSGTRLTVV.

The chain carries TRBV5-5 and TRBJ2-5; the D gene is possibly TRBD2 (7 bases). The germline V gene has CDR1 SGHKS and CDR2 YYEKEE (reference sequence). CDR3 length: 14 amino acids. Deletions cut 4 bases from V and 11 bases from J, with 21 bases between. CDR3 DNA sequence: TGTGCCAGCAGCCCGGGACGGGGGGCCCGGGAGCAGTACTTC. It is translated as CASSPGRGAREQYF.

The chain has TRBV12-3 or TRBV12-4 and TRBJ2-7, with D possibly called TRBD1 or TRBD2 (5 bases each). There are 13 residues in the CDR3. V was shortened by 6 bases and J by 5 bases, with 14 bases between the two germline ends. The CDR3 reads CASRSTLGDEQYF. The CDR3 DNA reads as TGTGCCAGCAGGTCAACTTTGGGGGACGAGCAGTACTTC.

The chain joins TRBV12-3 or TRBV12-4 to TRBJ1-2; D is possibly TRBD1 (5 bases). Trimming removed 7 bases at V and 7 bases at J, with 16 bases between. This CDR3 contains 13 residues. The CDR3 bases are TGTGCCAGCACTAACACCGGGGGGTCTGGCTACACCTTC. This translates into CASTNTGGSGYTF.

The CDR3 loop is CASRDDRENTEAFF. In DNA, the CDR3 is TGTGCCAGCAGGGACGACCGGGAGAACACTGAAGCTTTCTTT. The chain carries TRBV2 and TRBJ1-1; D call uncertain. There are 14 residues in the CDR3. V was pared by 6 bases and J by 1 base, with 12 bases between. Germline V lookup: CDR1 SNHLY, CDR2 FYNNEI.

This clonotype occurred a few times. The rearrangement links TRBV7-2 to TRBJ2-3; D call uncertain. The germline V gene has CDR1 SGHTA and CDR2 FQGNSA. Trimming took 7 bases from V and 3 from J, leaving 11 bases between them. This CDR3 is 13 amino acids long. CDR3: CASTLRPTDTQYF. Here the CDR3 DNA reads TGTGCCAGCACCCTGAGGCCGACAGATACGCAGTATTTT.